This is a list of T cell receptor beta chains from one sample in a study of regulatory T cells in long-lasting Graves disease. TCRdb analysed the multiplex PCR reads with MiXCR anew, one entry per CDR3 protein. The table shows 400,000 to 500,000 distinct CDR3 sequences, with about 15% occurring only once. These same data were also listed under a study on T cells in Graves' hyperthyroidism and ophthalmopathy.

The source was peripheral blood mononuclear cells (PBMCs), collected at new diagnosis, from a patient treated with antithyroid drugs. The receptors come from a woman aged 45-65 years with Graves disease. Each CDR3 is given without its conserved first and last residue. A D gene is named only where the DNA matches it firmly.

TRBD2,TRBJ2-7,TRBV27,ASSLAGGSEQY
TRBD2,TRBJ2-1,TRBV7-9,ASRGGSSYNEQF
NA,TRBJ1-2,TRBV30,AWSEGGAFGYT
NA,TRBJ2-1,TRBV27,ASSYISPWYNEQF
NA,TRBJ2-7,TRBV12-3/TRBV12-4,ASSRDTAYEQY
NA,TRBJ1-2,TRBV3-1,ASSQPGPYGYT
TRBD2,TRBJ2-7,TRBV30,AWNRTSGRPPDLHEQY
NA,TRBJ1-4,TRBV30,AWGPDSGITLF
NA,TRBJ1-5,TRBV5-1,ASSLATGSNQPQH
NA,TRBJ1-5,TRBV28,ASSYQISNQPQH
TRBD1,TRBJ2-2,TRBV12-3/TRBV12-4,ASSPRQGGTGELF
TRBD2,TRBJ2-7,TRBV20-1,SATSGRYEQY
NA,TRBJ2-7,TRBV11-2,ASSLLEGGSYEQY
NA,TRBJ2-2,TRBV6-1,ASSEAPVPGELF
TRBD1,TRBJ1-2,TRBV20-1,SARGQGVNYGYT
NA,TRBJ2-7,TRBV20-1,SASRSLYEQY
NA,TRBJ2-1,TRBV6-1,ATSGLYEQF
TRBD2,TRBJ2-1,TRBV12-3/TRBV12-4,ASRLAGGLSYNEQF